These 25 T cell receptor beta chains came from one sample sequenced in a study of glioma-infiltrating T cells. Using RNA template, CDR3s of TCR alpha and beta were amplified with iRepertoire arm-PCR. TCRdb ran MiXCR on the multiplex PCR reads and lists one entry per CDR3 protein. This sample has about 180,000 distinct CDR3 sequences, with more than 35% found just once. The sequencing input was glioma tissue, nonneoplastic brain tissue, or PBMCs (not recorded which). These receptors originate from a human donor with low-grade glioma or glioblastoma, undergoing nonglioma brain surgery, or in good health (not recorded which).

This clonotype was counted many times. V and J are TRBV25-1 and TRBJ1-3, with 7 bases identical to TRBD1. This CDR3 comprises 15 residues. Looked up from germline, CDR1 is MGHDK and CDR2 is SYGVNS. V trimming: 3 bases; J trimming: 3 bases; junction bases outside the gene matches: 5. The CDR3 loop reads CASSDRSGGGNTIYF. The CDR3, as DNA: TGTGCCAGCAGTGACAGGTCAGGGGGTGGAAACACCATATATTTT.

Remarks on this clonotype: It may be a read error: a sequence one base away is much more abundant. The chain links TRBV28 to TRBJ2-1; TRBD2 might be the D (6 bases). The CDR3 extends over 16 amino acids. The V gene's germline CDR1 is MDHEN and CDR2 SYDVKM. Trimming cost V 9 bases and J 1 base, with 19 bases left between them. The CDR3 region has the DNA TGTGCCAGAAGGCCGCGGCGACTAGGGTCCTACAATGAGCAGTTCTTC. It yields the protein CARRPRRLGSYNEQFF.

This clonotype turned up a few times. CDR3: CASSLDGGSSYEQYF. The CDR3 DNA follows: TGCGCCAGCAGCTTGGATGGCGGGAGCTCCTACGAGCAGTACTTC. V is TRBV5-1 and J is TRBJ2-7; 7 bases line up with TRBD2. The J segment lost 0 bases and the V segment lost 0 bases, leaving 3 bases of the junction unmatched. Germline lookup yields CDR1 SGHRS and CDR2 YFSETQ. The CDR3 consists of 15 residues.

This clonotype was recorded once. The conserved closing phenylalanine or tryptophan is absent in this CDR3, likely reflecting a read error. This rearrangement joins TRBV11-2 to TRBJ2-1; the match to TRBD2 covers 9 bases. The J call is in doubt because the DNA end fits TRBJ2-7 better. Per the germline V gene, CDR1 is SGHAT and CDR2 is FQNNGV. The CDR3 runs to 15 residues. The CDR3 DNA sequence: TGTGCCAGCAGCTCCGAGACTAGCGGAAAATACGAGCAGTACCTC. It encodes CASSSETSGKYEQYL.

This clonotype was seen at least ten times. The chain employs TRBV14 and TRBJ1-6; D is ambiguous. The CDR3 contains 15 residues. Germline V lookup: CDR1 SGHDN, CDR2 FVKESK. V lost 1 base and J lost 7, with 11 bases in between. In nucleotides, the CDR3 is TGTGCCAGCAGCCAAGTTAAGGGTCGCAATTCACCCCTCCACTTT. The encoded protein is CASSQVKGRNSPLHF.

In its sample, this clonotype was seen many times. This chain's CDR3 is CASSINRNTGELFF. CDR3 nucleotides: TGTGCCAGTAGCATTAACAGGAACACCGGGGAGCTGTTTTTT. The chain links TRBV19 to TRBJ2-2; D ambiguous. Trimming pared 6 bases from V and 1 base from J, leaving 9 bases between. CDR3 length equals 14 residues. The V gene's germline CDR1 is LNHDA and CDR2 SQIVND (reference sequence).

This sequence joins TRBV5-6 and TRBJ1-3; TRBD1 might be the D (6 bases). Looked up from germline, CDR1 is SGHDT and CDR2 is YYEEEE. This CDR3 is built from 15 residues. Deletions cut 2 bases from V and 0 bases from J, with 9 bases between. The CDR3 region is CASSFRGYSGNTIYF. CDR3 nucleotide sequence: TGTGCCAGCAGCTTCAGGGGATACTCTGGAAACACCATATATTTT. Full variable domain (outside the CDR3, taken from reference TRBV5-6 and TRBJ1-3): DAGVTQSPTHLIKTRGQQVTLRCSPKSGHDTVSWYQQALGQGPQFIFQYYEEEERQRGNFPDRFSGHQFPNYSSELNVNALLLGDSALYLCASSFRGYSGNTIYFGEGSWLTVV.

This clonotype was recorded at least ten times. The rearrangement joins TRBV24-1 to TRBJ1-2; D remains unclear. With 2 bases removed from V and 4 bases from J, the gap between germline ends came to 10 bases. This CDR3 contains 14 residues. Per the germline V gene, CDR1 is KGHDR and CDR2 is SFDVKD. The chain's CDR3 is CATSDSGGVYGYTF. For the CDR3, the DNA is TGTGCCACCAGTGATTCCGGCGGCGTCTATGGCTACACCTTC.

As regards this clonotype: This may be a read error, as it is one base from a much larger clone. This sequence joins TRBV7-9 and TRBJ2-3; either TRBD1 or TRBD2 may fit D (6 bases each). Germline V CDR1 and CDR2: SEHNR, FQNEAQ (reference sequence). Deletions cut 10 bases from V and 1 base from J, with 12 bases between. The CDR3 is made up of 13 amino acids. As DNA, the CDR3 is TGTGCCACTATGGGGGGCCGCACAGATACGCAGTATTTT. Protein sequence: CATMGGRTDTQYF.

Concerning this clonotype itself: A read error may explain this, as a much larger clone is one base away. V and J are TRBV28 and TRBJ2-7; D gene unclear. Germline V gives CDR1 MDHEN, CDR2 SYDVKM. The V end was cut by 8 bases, the J end by 7 bases, with 24 bases between. The length of the CDR3 is 15 residues. CDR3 sequence (DNA): TGTGCCAGCCCACCCTCAGAGCTACTTTGGTTGGAGCAGTACTTC. Its protein is CASPPSELLWLEQYF.

This clonotype was detected many times. J is TRBJ2-1 and V is TRBV20-1, with 11 bases lining up with TRBD2. The germline CDR1 and CDR2 sequences are DFQATT and SNEGSKA (reference sequence). V lost 6 bases, J lost 0 bases, and 10 bases stayed unmatched. The CDR3 length is 17 residues. Written as DNA, the CDR3 is TGCAGTGCACCCGGGACTAGCGGATTTAGCTCCTACAATGAGCAGTTCTTC. Protein sequence: CSAPGTSGFSSYNEQFF.

By its share, this clonotype is medium-sized. This rearrangement joins TRBV27 to TRBJ2-7, with D perhaps assigned TRBD1 or TRBD2 (5 bases each). Germline CDR1 reads MNHEY; CDR2 reads SMNVEV (reference sequence). V lost 3 bases, J lost 0 bases, and 18 bases lay in between. The CDR3 covers 17 residues. The CDR3 DNA sequence: TGTGCCAGCAGTTTGATGGCGCTCGAGGGGTACTCCTACGAGCAGTACTTC. Its translation is CASSLMALEGYSYEQYF.

A few counts support this clonotype. This rearrangement joins TRBV28 to TRBJ2-7, with D perhaps TRBD2 (5 bases). V shed 5 bases and J shed 3 bases, with 11 bases lying between them. CDR1 is MDHEN and CDR2 is SYDVKM in the germline V gene. This CDR3 comprises 13 residues. The CDR3 sequence: CASSRGYGYEQYF. CDR3 DNA sequence: TGTGCCAGCAGTCGGGGATACGGCTACGAGCAGTACTTC.

The chain carries TRBV27 and TRBJ2-1; 8 bases map to TRBD2. After removal of 0 bases from V and 9 bases from J, the junction contained 7 bases not matched to a gene. This CDR3 is built from 15 residues. Germline V gene lookup returns CDR1 MNHEY and CDR2 SMNVEV (reference sequence). CDR3 nucleotides: TGTGCCAGCAGTTTATCGTCGGGAGGGACGGTTGAGCAGTTCTTC. Its translation: CASSLSSGGTVEQFF.

A note on this clonotype: A single base separates this from a much larger clone, so it may be a read error. This chain uses TRBV20-1 with TRBJ1-3; perhaps TRBD1 as D (5 bases). CDR3 length: 14 amino acids. The V gene lost 0 bases and the J gene lost 9 bases, with 15 bases spanning the gap. Looked up from germline, CDR1 is DFQATT and CDR2 is SNEGSKA (reference sequence). The CDR3 DNA follows: TGCAGTGCTAGAGATGGGGGGAGCCAGTCCACCATATATTTT. As protein: CSARDGGSQSTIYF.

The table lists this clonotype with many counts. V gene TRBV20-1 combines with J gene TRBJ2-1; 8 bases fit TRBD2. Germline CDR1 is DFQATT and CDR2 is SNEGSKA (reference sequence). The CDR3 is 16 amino acids. V shed 6 bases and J 8 bases; nucleotides not matched to a gene: 18. The CDR3 bases are TGCAGTGCCCTCTCCGGGAGGGCCGAGTCTGTCCATGAGCAGTTCTTC. It specifies CSALSGRAESVHEQFF.

With respect to this clonotype: A much larger clone lies a single base off, so this may be a read error. For the CDR3, the DNA is TGTGCCAGCAACCATCTAAACAGGGAGGACAGTCAGCCCCAGCATTTT. Translation gives CASNHLNREDSQPQHF. This sequence joins TRBV19 and TRBJ1-5; possible D gene TRBD1, 6 bases. The CDR3 spans 16 residues. V was trimmed by 9 bases and J by 6 bases, leaving 24 bases between them. Germline V lookup: CDR1 LNHDA, CDR2 SQIVND (reference sequence).

This chain links TRBV7-9 with TRBJ2-1; TRBD1 or TRBD2 may be the D gene (6 bases each). The CDR3 extends over 13 amino acids. Germline V gene sequence: CDR1 SEHNR, CDR2 FQNEAQ (reference sequence). V was pared by 8 bases and J by 7 bases, with 15 bases between. The CDR3 sequence: CASYLGGGNEQFF. The DNA for the CDR3 is TGTGCCAGCTACTTAGGAGGGGGGAATGAGCAGTTCTTC. Using reference TRBV7-9 and TRBJ2-1 for the parts outside the CDR3, the full variable domain is DTGVSQNPRHKITKRGQNVTFRCDPISEHNRLYWYRQTLGQGPEFLTYFQNEAQLEKSRLLSDRFSAERPKGSFSTLEIQRTEQGDSAMYLCASYLGGGNEQFFGPGTRLTVL.

This chain connects TRBV24-1 to TRBJ2-7, with 10 bases lining up with TRBD1. The V gene end was trimmed by 11 bases and the J gene end by 5 bases; junction bases not matched to a gene: 5. CDR3 length equals 12 residues. Looked up from germline, CDR1 is KGHDR and CDR2 is SFDVKD. This CDR3 reads CAKRQGANEQYF. Written as DNA, the CDR3 is TGTGCCAAAAGACAGGGGGCTAACGAGCAGTACTTC.

This clonotype showed up many times. The chain recombines TRBV20-1 with TRBJ2-1; D possibly uses TRBD1 or TRBD2 (5 bases each). The V and J ends lost 0 bases and 7 bases respectively, with 16 bases between them. The germline gives CDR1 DFQATT, CDR2 SNEGSKA (reference sequence). This CDR3 region has 15 residues. CDR3 coding DNA: TGCAGTGCTAGAGATCCGGGACGGATTGAGAATGAGCAGTTCTTC. Its translation is CSARDPGRIENEQFF.

This clonotype has a single count. This sequence may be a read error, since a much larger clone differs from it by one base. The V call is TRBV6-2 or TRBV6-3, the J call TRBJ1-1; D is perhaps TRBD1 (6 bases). Germline CDR1 reads MNHEY; CDR2 reads SVGEGT. The CDR3 totals 15 residues. CDR3 region: CAISGGGGMNTGAFF. CDR3 sequence (DNA): TGTGCCATCAGTGGGGGCGGAGGTATGAACACTGGAGCTTTCTTT.

This clonotype occurred once. Given a much more abundant clone one base away, this may be a read error. The missing conserved phenylalanine or tryptophan at the end of this CDR3 makes a read error likely. The genes are TRBV28 and TRBJ2-4, with TRBD2 matching 7 bases. The junction had 2 bases not matched to a gene; V was cut back by 3 bases and J by 6 bases. The CDR3 runs 13 residues. Germline V gives CDR1 MDHEN, CDR2 SYDVKM. CDR3 amino acids: CASSFGRGNIQYL. The CDR3, as DNA: TGTGCCAGCAGTTTTGGGAGGGGAAACATTCAGTACTTA.

This clonotype was counted at least ten times. The CDR3 bases are TGCAGTGCTACGAGCCCCCGAGCCAGGGGGGAGCAGTACTTC. Amino acids: CSATSPRARGEQYF. The chain uses TRBV20-1 and TRBJ2-7; 7 bases are shared with TRBD1. Germline assignment: CDR1 DFQATT and CDR2 SNEGSKA (reference sequence). This CDR3 is built from 14 residues. V was pared by 4 bases and J by 7 bases, with 13 bases of the junction left unmatched.

This rearrangement joins TRBV2 to TRBJ1-1; the D is unclear. Germline V CDR1 and CDR2: SNHLY, FYNNEI. The CDR3 has 15 residues. V was trimmed by 7 bases and J by 0 bases, leaving 15 bases between them. CDR3 DNA: TGTGCCAGCATCTCGAAGGCGGTCATGAACACTGAAGCTTTCTTT. Its translation: CASISKAVMNTEAFF.

On this clonotype: This likely stems from a read error, as it lies one base from a far larger clone. The V gene is TRBV6-1, the J gene TRBJ2-7; D call uncertain. V lost 9 bases to trimming and J lost 4 bases, with 7 bases between them. The CDR3 length is 10 residues. Germline-derived CDR1 and CDR2 are MNHNS and SASEGT. In DNA, the CDR3 is TGTGCCAGAAGCAAATACGAGCAGTACTTC. This codes for CARSKYEQYF.